This T cell receptor beta chain is drawn from a study of CD8 T cells in ankylosing spondylitis. Whole-study findings and limits: In ankylosing spondylitis patients, matched synovial fluid reportedly showed significant enrichment of disease-linked clones. For ankylosing spondylitis blood, a TCR beta motif of seven to nine highly homologous variants appeared characteristic.

On this clonotype: What it recognizes is unknown.

Libraries for TCR beta were made by quantitative 5'-RACE with molecular barcodes. TCRdb fed the 5' RACE reads into MiXCR, producing one record per CDR3 protein. Seen here are about 750,000 distinct CDR3 sequences, 15% to 20% observed once, and the top ten hold about 19%. Unmatched junction bases numbered 5, after V lost 4 bases and J lost 14 bases. The CDR3 totals 11 residues. Per germline, CDR1 SGHTA and CDR2 FQGNSA. The sample was blood, either unsorted or a sorted T cell fraction (not recorded which). This sequence originates from a male donor with ankylosing spondylitis. The chain recombines TRBV7-2 with TRBJ2-4, with 7 bases aligning to TRBD1. The CDR3 here is CASSSGQAKYF. Here the CDR3 DNA reads TGTGCCAGCAGCTCTGGACAGGCAAAGTACTTC.